The following is a T cell receptor beta chain sequence with its context. Its antigen is still unknown. Germline V CDR1 and CDR2: SNHLY, FYNNEI. The CDR3 totals 15 residues. The ends were cut back, 5 bases at V and 0 bases at J, with 13 bases in the middle. This record belongs to a study of T cell clones after liver transplantation. The overall study: Timepoints were pre-transplant, pre-withdrawal, and after withdrawal was completed or failed.

Clones were read by immunoSEQ multiplex PCR, and TCRdb kept only the in-frame ones, dropping some. The sample contains about 53,000 clones, approximately 84% of which appear only once. CD3+CD4+ and CD3+CD8+ cells were FACS-sorted from thawed unstimulated PBMCs. Study-level findings and limits: In a couple of subjects, few donor cells limited the measurable donor-reactive repertoire.

The material was CD4+ T cells from blood, obtained before liver transplant. The chain carries TRBV2 and TRBJ1-1, with D perhaps TRBD1 (5 bases). This clonotype originated in a human donor who received a liver transplant. CDR3 region: CASSRTQGMNTEAFF. The CDR3 DNA follows: TGTGCCAGCAGTCGAACCCAGGGCATGAACACTGAAGCTTTCTTT. The whole variable domain, remainder taken from reference TRBV2 and TRBJ1-1, is EPEVTQTPSHQVTQMGQEVILRCVPISNHLYFYWYRQILGQKVEFLVSFYNNEISEKSEIFDDQFSVERPDGSNFTLKIRSTKLEDSAMYFCASSRTQGMNTEAFFGQGTRLTVV.